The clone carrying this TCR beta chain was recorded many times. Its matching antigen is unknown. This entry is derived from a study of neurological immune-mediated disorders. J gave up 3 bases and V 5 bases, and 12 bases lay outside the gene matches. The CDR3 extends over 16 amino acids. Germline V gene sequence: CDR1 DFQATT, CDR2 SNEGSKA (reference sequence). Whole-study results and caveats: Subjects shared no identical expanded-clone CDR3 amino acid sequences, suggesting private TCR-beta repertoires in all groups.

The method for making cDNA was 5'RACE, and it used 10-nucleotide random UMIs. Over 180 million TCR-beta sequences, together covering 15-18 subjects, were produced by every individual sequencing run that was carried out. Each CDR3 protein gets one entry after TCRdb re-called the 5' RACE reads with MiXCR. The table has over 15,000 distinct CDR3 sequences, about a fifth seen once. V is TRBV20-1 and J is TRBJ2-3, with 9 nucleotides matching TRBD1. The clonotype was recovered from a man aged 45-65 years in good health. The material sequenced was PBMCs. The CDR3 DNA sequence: TGCAGTGCTCGCCGGACCGGGACAGGGAAGACAGATACGCAGTATTTT. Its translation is CSARRTGTGKTDTQYF.